The entry below describes one TCR beta chain. Some clones are missing from TCRdb's copy, which holds only in-frame ones; the method was immunoSEQ multiplex PCR. Among hundreds of thousands of clones listed, around 90% were seen once. Treatment given: roughly 19 received Ad26.COV2.S at low or high dose, single or two shots; a few received placebo; per-sample allocation not given. At day 63 after the first vaccine or placebo injection, samples were drawn. This sample was taken from a study of Ad26.COV2.S vaccination and SARS-CoV-2 variants. The CDR3 contains 11 residues. The receptor was derived from a person between 18 and 65 years old who received the Ad26.COV2.S COVID-19 vaccine or a placebo. Sequencing was performed on peripheral blood, taken in a trial of Ad26.COV2.S vaccine versus placebo. The genes are TRBV21-1 and TRBJ2-7. TRBV21-1 is classified as a pseudogene. CDR3 sequence (DNA): TGTGCCAGCAATCTTGGTTACGAGCAGTACTTC. It encodes CASNLGYEQYF.